Following are 20 T cell receptor beta chains from one sample sequenced in a study of Graves' ophthalmopathy and Graves' hyperthyroidism. Amplification of TCR beta CDR3 regions used RNA transcripts. RT-PCR in the first round used HTBI primers; a second-round multiplex PCR followed. TCRdb called the multiplex PCR reads again in MiXCR, with one record for every CDR3 protein. The sample lists 900,000 to 1,200,000 distinct CDR3 sequences, about two fifths occurring once. The sequenced material came from peripheral blood or thyroid tissue (not recorded which). These receptors all stem from an adult man with Graves' hyperthyroidism.

This clonotype was seen at least ten times. The chain carries TRBV7-2 and TRBJ1-5; the D is unclear. From germline, CDR1 is SGHTA and CDR2 FQGNSA. CDR3 length: 13 amino acids. Between the trimmed V and J ends, which lost 6 bases and 11 bases, there was a span of 17 bases. CDR3 sequence (DNA): TGTGCCAGCAGTCGCAATAGTGAGTCAGCCCAGCATTTT. Its translation: CASSRNSESAQHF.

This clonotype was observed many times. CDR3 nucleotide sequence: TGTGCCAGCAGCCCAGGGGACAGGAGGAACACTGAAGCTTTCTTT. It codes for CASSPGDRRNTEAFF. V and J are TRBV7-9 and TRBJ1-1; TRBD1 aligns across 8 bases. Germline CDR1 and CDR2: SEHNR and FQNEAQ (reference sequence). The CDR3 length is 15 residues. The V segment lost 5 bases and the J segment 1 base; nucleotides outside the gene matches: 6.

This clonotype was recorded a few times. The rearrangement links TRBV11-1 to TRBJ1-2; weak D call: TRBD1 (5 bases). The V gene's germline CDR1 is SGHAT and CDR2 FQDESV (reference sequence). The length of the CDR3 is 14 residues. V lost 3 bases to trimming and J lost 4 bases, with 12 bases between them. The CDR3, as DNA: TGTGCCAGCAGCTTCCAGGGCTCCGGCTATGGCTACACCTTC. Translation gives CASSFQGSGYGYTF.

J is TRBJ1-2 and V is TRBV6-5, with D unresolved. CDR1 and CDR2 from the germline V gene are MNHEY and SVGAGI. This CDR3 region has 15 residues. V was cut by 0 bases and J by 2 bases, with 10 bases left in between. CDR3 in DNA: TGTGCCAGCAGTTACTCGACGGGCAGGAACTATGGCTACACCTTC. It is translated as CASSYSTGRNYGYTF.

The chain uses TRBV6-2 or TRBV6-3 and TRBJ2-5; no firm D call. V was trimmed by 5 bases and J by 1 base, leaving 11 bases between them. This CDR3 has 14 amino acids. Germline assignment: CDR1 MNHEY and CDR2 SVGEGT. The CDR3 protein is CASSLYSRQETQYF. In DNA, the CDR3 is TGTGCCAGCAGTCTTTACAGCCGCCAAGAGACCCAGTACTTC.

The J gene is TRBJ1-6, the V gene TRBV5-1, with D perhaps TRBD1 (6 bases). This CDR3 region has 15 residues. The V end lost 2 bases, the J end lost 5 bases, and 11 bases lay between the germline ends. From germline, CDR1 is SGHRS and CDR2 YFSETQ. CDR3 sequence reads: CASSLRGKDNSPLHF. CDR3 coding DNA: TGCGCCAGCAGCTTAAGGGGGAAGGATAATTCACCCCTCCACTTT.

V usage is TRBV10-3 and J usage is TRBJ1-1, with TRBD1 matching over 8 bases. Germline CDR1 is ENHRY and CDR2 is SYGVKD. Trimming at V came to 3 bases and at J to 1 base, leaving 4 bases not matched to a gene. CDR3 size: 15 residues. DNA for the CDR3: TGTGCCATCAGTGATGAAGACAGGGGGAACACTGAAGCTTTCTTT. Translation gives CAISDEDRGNTEAFF.

This clonotype was detected many times. The chain carries TRBV24-1 and TRBJ2-7, with a weak D call TRBD1 (6 bases). From germline, CDR1 is KGHDR and CDR2 SFDVKD. The length of the CDR3 is 15 residues. With 4 bases removed from V and 3 bases from J, the gap between germline ends came to 15 bases. CDR3 amino acids: CATSDSRGRIYEQYF. CDR3 nucleotide sequence: TGTGCCACCAGTGACTCCAGGGGACGGATCTACGAGCAGTACTTC.

As to this clonotype: This may arise from a read error, as a much more abundant clone is one base away. The chain combines TRBV6-1 with TRBJ1-1, with D unresolved. Trimming removed 6 bases from V and 1 base from J, with 18 bases in between. Germline values: CDR1 MNHNS, CDR2 SASEGT. The CDR3 contains 16 residues. The DNA for the CDR3 is TGTGCCAGCAGGAGTGCAGGTTCCCTCAGGAACACTGAAGCTTTCTTT. Translation gives CASRSAGSLRNTEAFF.

This clonotype was recorded many times. The chain combines TRBV7-6 with TRBJ2-2; D may be TRBD2 (5 bases). V was trimmed by 5 bases and J by 0 bases, leaving 13 bases between them. Germline V gene sequence: CDR1 SGHVS, CDR2 FNYEAQ. The CDR3 totals 16 residues. CDR3 in amino acids: CASSITPGANTGELFF. The DNA for the CDR3 is TGTGCCAGCAGCATCACCCCCGGGGCGAACACCGGGGAGCTGTTTTTT.

This clonotype has at least ten counts. The chain recombines TRBV19 with TRBJ1-1, with D unclear. V lost 3 bases, J lost 5 bases, and 10 bases lay in between. The germline CDR1 and CDR2 sequences are LNHDA and SQIVND (reference sequence). The CDR3 runs 13 residues. As DNA, the CDR3 is TGTGCCAGTAGTATGGCGTTCTGGACTGAAGCTTTCTTT. It specifies CASSMAFWTEAFF.

The sample holds many counts of this clonotype. The chain joins TRBV9 to TRBJ1-1, with a possible D match to TRBD1 (6 bases). Germline assignment: CDR1 SGDLS and CDR2 YYNGEE. The CDR3 contains 16 residues. The ends were cut back, 0 bases at V and 1 base at J, with 13 bases in the middle. DNA for the CDR3: TGTGCCAGCAGCGTAGCCTCAACGACAGGGAACACTGAAGCTTTCTTT. Encoded protein: CASSVASTTGNTEAFF.

This clonotype appeared a few times. The chain is built from TRBV12-3 or TRBV12-4 and TRBJ2-7; no clear D. The V and J ends lost 7 bases and 2 bases respectively, with 18 bases between them. The CDR3 sequence is 15 residues long. The CDR3 reads CASNFFGGLAYEQYF. The CDR3 nucleotides are TGTGCCAGCAATTTTTTTGGTGGTCTGGCCTACGAGCAGTACTTC.

The chain has TRBV19 and TRBJ1-6; the match to TRBD1 covers 7 bases. The CDR3 runs to 14 residues. V was pared by 7 bases and J by 9 bases, with 9 bases of the junction left unmatched. The germline gives CDR1 LNHDA, CDR2 SQIVND (reference sequence). The CDR3 is CASNLGQPFSPLHF. The CDR3 nucleotides read TGTGCCAGTAATCTGGGACAGCCTTTTTCACCCCTCCACTTT.

In the case of this clonotype: At one end, the junction sequence differs from germline, possibly due to a read error. The rearrangement uses TRBV10-3 and TRBJ1-1, with D uncertain. Germline V gives CDR1 ENHRY, CDR2 SYGVKD. The CDR3 contains 15 residues. The CDR3 protein is CAIGPLSALNTEAFF. The CDR3 DNA sequence: TGTGCCATCGGCCCGCTCTCGGCCCTGAACACTGAAGCCTTCTTT.

In the case of this clonotype: A far larger clone is one nucleotide away, so this likely arose from a read error. The gene calls are TRBV28 and TRBJ1-3, with D uncertain. CDR1 is MDHEN and CDR2 is SYDVKM in the germline V gene. This CDR3 is built from 12 residues. V was cut by 3 bases and J by 4 bases, with 4 bases left in between. DNA of the CDR3: TGTGCCAGCAGTTTCTGGGGAAACACCATATATTTT. It translates to CASSFWGNTIYF. Combining the CDR3 with reference TRBV28 and TRBJ1-3 gives the whole variable domain DVKVTQSSRYLVKRTGEKVFLECVQDMDHENMFWYRQDPGLGLRLIYFSYDVKMKEKGDIPEGYSVSREKKERFSLILESASTNQTSMYLCASSFWGNTIYFGEGSWLTVV.

This clonotype was observed at least ten times. This chain uses TRBV6-5 with TRBJ1-5, with a possible D match to TRBD1 (5 bases). The CDR3 covers 13 residues. Deletions cut 8 bases from V and 7 bases from J, with 15 bases between. The germline gives CDR1 MNHEY, CDR2 SVGAGI. The CDR3 DNA is TGTGCCAGCGGCCCAGGGATGGTCCAGCCCCAGCATTTT. This gives the protein CASGPGMVQPQHF.

This clonotype was counted a few times. The V and J genes are TRBV5-1 and TRBJ2-3; 7 bases line up with TRBD1. The CDR3 has 15 residues. V dropped 5 bases and J dropped 2; count of bases not matched to a gene: 8. In germline, CDR1 is SGHRS, CDR2 YFSETQ. CDR3 loop: CASRITGDTTDTQYF. The CDR3, as DNA: TGCGCCAGCAGAATCACAGGGGACACCACAGATACGCAGTATTTT.

This clonotype was seen only a few times. V is TRBV28 and J is TRBJ2-7, with D maybe TRBD2 (6 bases). The V end lost 8 bases, the J end lost 2 bases, and 10 bases lay between the germline ends. This CDR3 comprises 12 residues. Per the germline V gene, CDR1 is MDHEN and CDR2 is SYDVKM. The CDR3 DNA reads TGTGCCAGCGATAGCGGAACCTACGAGCAGTACTTC. Translating it yields CASDSGTYEQYF.

This clonotype showed up many times. This rearrangement joins TRBV15 to TRBJ1-1; 10 bases align to TRBD1. Germline loops: CDR1 LNHNV, CDR2 YYDKDF (reference sequence). The CDR3 runs 17 residues. V lost 3 bases and J lost 5; bases outside the gene matches: 12. DNA for the CDR3: TGTGCCACCAGCAGTTATCGCGGGACAGGGGAAGGGACTGAAGCTTTCTTT. Its translation: CATSSYRGTGEGTEAFF.